The source of this T cell receptor (beta chain) is a study of T cells in Graves' hyperthyroidism and ophthalmopathy. Amplification targeted TCR beta CDR3 regions from RNA transcripts. The HTBI set primed first-round TCR CDR3 RT-PCR. Using its own MiXCR run on the multiplex PCR reads, TCRdb lists one record per CDR3 protein. Among approximately 600,000 distinct CDR3 sequences, 14% were seen once, and the ten largest hold 7% to 9%. From germline, CDR1 is SGDLS and CDR2 YYNGEE. V lost 5 bases and J lost 4, with 21 bases in between. The CDR3 is 16 amino acids. This clonotype was found a few times. Sequences were obtained from blood. The source is a woman between 18 and 29 years old with Graves' ophthalmopathy. V usage is TRBV9 and J usage is TRBJ1-1; unclear D gene. In nucleotides, the CDR3 is TGTGCCAGCAGTTCTTCTATTTCCTACGGCGGCACTGAAGCTTTCTTT. Translating gives CASSSSISYGGTEAFF.